A selection of T cell receptor beta chains follows, all from one sample in a study of cytomegalovirus exposure and HLA in healthy donors. TCRdb's table, derived via immunoSEQ multiplex PCR, lists solely in-frame clones and lacks some. Of roughly 110,000 clones in the sample, over 55% were seen once. Sample: PBMCs. The receptors derive from a man between 18 and 29 years old in good health and CMV-seropositive. The CDR3 runs from the conserved cysteine through the conserved F or W. The D gene is left open where the match is weak. Some rows have no size entry. The others give once, few or many, or a class for an expanded clone.

j_call v_call d_call clone_size cdr3_aa cdr3_nt
TRBJ1-2 TRBV30 . . CALAGPFNYGYTF TGTGCTTTGGCGGGACCTTTTAACTATGGCTACACCTTC
TRBJ2-7 TRBV5-6 . many CASSLVGDEQYF TGTGCCAGCAGCTTGGTCGGGGACGAGCAGTACTTC
TRBJ2-1 TRBV5-4 TRBD2 . CASSLGTSGFGNEQFF TGTGCCAGCAGCTTGGGGACTAGCGGGTTTGGTAATGAGCAGTTCTTC
TRBJ1-6 TRBV14 . . CASSKVRGWNSPLHF TGTGCCAGCAGCAAGGTGAGAGGGTGGAATTCACCCCTCCACTTT
TRBJ2-6 TRBV7-6 . . CASSLGAGSGANVLTF TGTGCCAGCAGCCTAGGGGCCGGATCTGGGGCCAACGTCCTGACTTTC
TRBJ2-4 TRBV6-1 TRBD2 . CASSEEYSSGGLAKNIQYF TGTGCTAGCAGTGAAGAGTACAGTAGCGGGGGACTAGCCAAAAACATTCAGTACTTC
TRBJ2-2 TRBV30 TRBD1 . CAWSTGGSGELFF TGTGCCTGGAGTACAGGGGGTTCCGGGGAGCTGTTTTTT
TRBJ1-1 TRBV6-4 TRBD1 . CASIKRQGMNTEAFF TGTGCCAGCATAAAACGACAGGGGATGAACACTGAAGCTTTCTTT
TRBJ1-2 TRBV19 . . CASSLSGDHRYGYTF TGTGCCAGTAGCCTAAGCGGGGACCATAGGTATGGCTACACCTTC
TRBJ1-1 TRBV18 TRBD1 . CASSPGQADVNTEAFF TGTGCCAGCTCACCGGGACAGGCTGATGTGAACACTGAAGCTTTCTTT
TRBJ1-1 TRBV2 . . CASIKEENTEAFF TGTGCCAGCATCAAAGAGGAGAACACTGAAGCTTTCTTT
TRBJ2-2 TRBV6-5 TRBD1 . CASSSGQTNTGELFF TGTGCCAGCAGCTCGGGACAGACGAACACCGGGGAGCTGTTTTTT
TRBJ1-5 TRBV9 . . CASSVSVNQPQHF TGTGCCAGCAGCGTGTCGGTCAATCAGCCCCAGCATTTT
TRBJ2-1 TRBV6-1 TRBD2 . CASSPRGAGVEQFF TGTGCCAGCAGTCCACGGGGAGCGGGGGTCGAGCAGTTCTTC
TRBJ2-5 TRBV28 TRBD2 few CASSWGGRETQYF TGTGCCAGCAGTTGGGGGGGGAGGGAGACCCAGTACTTC
TRBJ1-3 TRBV10-3 TRBD1 . CAIRPQTGGAGNTIYF TGTGCCATCAGACCACAAACAGGGGGCGCGGGAAACACCATATATTTT
TRBJ1-1 TRBV9 . once CASSVGFQEAFF TGTGCCAGCAGCGTAGGGTTCCAGGAAGCTTTCTTT
TRBJ2-3 TRBV11-3 . once CASSVPGVPDTQYF TGTGCCAGCAGCGTCCCAGGGGTCCCAGATACGCAGTATTTT
TRBJ2-3 TRBV30 . . CAWDMGASDTQYF TGTGCCTGGGACATGGGGGCTTCAGATACGCAGTATTTT
TRBJ2-7 TRBV11-2 . few CASSLETGSSYEQYF TGTGCCAGCAGCCTCGAAACAGGGAGCTCCTACGAGCAGTACTTC
TRBJ1-3 TRBV2 TRBD1 few CASSETGVGNTIYF TGTGCCAGCAGTGAGACAGGGGTTGGAAACACCATATATTTT
TRBJ2-7 TRBV5-1 . . CASSYDRTYEQYF TGCGCCAGCAGCTACGACAGGACCTACGAGCAGTACTTC
TRBJ2-3 TRBV6-6 . . CASSYVEAAGDTQYF TGTGCCAGCAGTTACGTGGAGGCTGCGGGAGATACGCAGTATTTT
TRBJ2-5 TRBV2 . few CASSEDLSRQETQYF TGTGCCAGCAGTGAAGACTTGAGTAGACAAGAGACCCAGTACTTC